This TCR beta chain was captured in a study of blood T cell repertoires in COVID-19. For the study at large: Both acute and convalescent COVID-19 samples were obtained from the United States, Italy and Spain. Nucleic acid was either cDNA or gDNA, and it came from T cells, B-cell-depleted T cells, or PBMCs.

With 6 bases removed from V and 10 bases from J, the gap between germline ends came to 12 bases. The CDR3 runs 12 residues. Germline CDR1 is LNHDA and CDR2 is SQIVND (reference sequence). In the authors' methods: Scientists estimated how many nucleated cells there were by amplifying reference gene primers. Sequenced by immunoSEQ multiplex PCR; TCRdb stores in-frame clones only, minus some. The V and J calls and clone size were taken over from that table, and D and trimming were inferred from the DNA. The data contain a few hundred thousand clones, about 85% of them seen just once; the ten biggest clones take up 4.1%.

The chain employs TRBV19 and TRBJ1-4; no reliable D call. The TCR originated in a woman between 45 and 60 years old with active or convalescent COVID-19. Source material: peripheral blood. CDR3 nucleotide sequence: TGTGCCAGTAGACCGGGAGTCGGAAAACTGTTTTTT. This codes for CASRPGVGKLFF.